These T cell receptor beta chains were read from a single sample in a study of T cell responses to AZD1222 COVID-19 vaccine. Clones were read by immunoSEQ multiplex PCR, and TCRdb kept only the in-frame ones, dropping some. The sample lists 95,000 to 120,000 clones; 88% were seen once. Sequenced material: peripheral blood, taken 28 days after the second AZD1222 dose. These receptors were taken from an adult who received the AZD1222 COVID-19 vaccine. Both conserved end residues are part of each CDR3. D genes are given only for firm matches. Expanded clones get a size class; other rows say once, few or many, or leave the size out.

d_call	v_call	j_call	clone_size	cdr3_aa	cdr3_nt
TRBD1	TRBV6-2/TRBV6-3	TRBJ2-7	NA	CASSYPRQGRSEQYF	TGTGCCAGCAGTTACCCTCGACAGGGCAGGAGCGAGCAGTACTTC
NA	TRBV12-3/TRBV12-4	TRBJ1-5	NA	CASSLASNQPQHF	TGTGCCAGCAGTCTAGCAAGCAATCAGCCCCAGCATTTT
TRBD1	TRBV7-2	TRBJ2-2	NA	CASSTRDSGELFF	TGTGCCAGCAGCACGAGGGACAGCGGGGAGCTGTTTTTT
NA	TRBV20-1	TRBJ2-3	NA	CSASLPFTDTQYF	TGCAGTGCTAGTCTGCCGTTCACAGATACGCAGTATTTT
TRBD1	TRBV7-2	TRBJ1-2	NA	CASSSRDRENYGYTF	TGTGCCAGCAGCTCGAGGGACAGGGAAAACTATGGCTACACCTTC
TRBD1	TRBV3-1/TRBV3-2	TRBJ1-2	few	CASWGQGAEGYTF	TGTGCCAGCTGGGGACAGGGGGCTGAAGGCTACACCTTC
TRBD1	TRBV10-3	TRBJ1-2	NA	CAISEGTGALYGYTF	TGTGCCATCAGTGAGGGGACAGGAGCCCTCTATGGCTACACCTTC
TRBD1	TRBV9	TRBJ1-3	NA	CASSVEAGGLGNTIYF	TGTGCCAGCAGCGTAGAGGCAGGGGGCTTGGGAAACACCATATATTTT
TRBD2	TRBV5-1	TRBJ2-7	NA	CASSSGGNPLSEQYF	TGCGCCAGCTCCAGCGGGGGGAACCCCCTCAGCGAGCAGTACTTC
TRBD2	TRBV4-3	TRBJ2-3	NA	CASSQSVSGGTDTQYF	TGCGCCAGCAGCCAATCGGTTAGCGGGGGCACAGATACGCAGTATTTT
TRBD1	TRBV5-1	TRBJ1-1	NA	CASSSGQGNTEAFF	TGCGCCAGCAGCTCGGGACAGGGGAACACTGAAGCTTTCTTT
NA	TRBV28	TRBJ1-5	NA	CASSPTPRQPQHF	TGTGCCAGCAGTCCGACACCTCGCCAGCCCCAGCATTTT
TRBD1	TRBV3-1/TRBV3-2	TRBJ2-1	NA	CASRRTGSYNEQFF	TGTGCCAGCAGGCGGACAGGCTCCTACAATGAGCAGTTCTTC
NA	TRBV12-3/TRBV12-4	TRBJ2-1	once	CASSLRANEQFF	TGTGCCAGCAGCCTTAGGGCCAATGAGCAGTTCTTC
TRBD1	TRBV10-3	TRBJ2-7	NA	CAIRTTGSSYEQYF	TGTGCCATCAGGACGACAGGGAGCTCCTACGAGCAGTACTTC